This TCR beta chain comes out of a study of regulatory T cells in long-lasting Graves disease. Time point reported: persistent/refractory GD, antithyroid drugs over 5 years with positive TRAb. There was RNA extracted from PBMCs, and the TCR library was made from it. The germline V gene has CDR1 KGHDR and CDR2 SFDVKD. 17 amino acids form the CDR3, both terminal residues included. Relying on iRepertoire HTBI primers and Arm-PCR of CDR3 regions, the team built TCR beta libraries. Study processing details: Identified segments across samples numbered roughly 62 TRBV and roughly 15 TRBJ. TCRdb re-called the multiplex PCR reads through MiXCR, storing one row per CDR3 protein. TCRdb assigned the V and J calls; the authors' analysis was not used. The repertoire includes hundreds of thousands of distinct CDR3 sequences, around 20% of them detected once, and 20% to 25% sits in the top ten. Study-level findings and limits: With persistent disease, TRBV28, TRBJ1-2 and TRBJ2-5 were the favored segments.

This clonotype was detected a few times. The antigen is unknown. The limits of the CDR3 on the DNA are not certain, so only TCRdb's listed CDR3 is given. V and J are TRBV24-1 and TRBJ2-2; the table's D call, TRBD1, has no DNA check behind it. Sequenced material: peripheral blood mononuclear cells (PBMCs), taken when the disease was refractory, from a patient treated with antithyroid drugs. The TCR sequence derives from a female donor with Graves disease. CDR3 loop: CATSVPPGTGRTGELFF.